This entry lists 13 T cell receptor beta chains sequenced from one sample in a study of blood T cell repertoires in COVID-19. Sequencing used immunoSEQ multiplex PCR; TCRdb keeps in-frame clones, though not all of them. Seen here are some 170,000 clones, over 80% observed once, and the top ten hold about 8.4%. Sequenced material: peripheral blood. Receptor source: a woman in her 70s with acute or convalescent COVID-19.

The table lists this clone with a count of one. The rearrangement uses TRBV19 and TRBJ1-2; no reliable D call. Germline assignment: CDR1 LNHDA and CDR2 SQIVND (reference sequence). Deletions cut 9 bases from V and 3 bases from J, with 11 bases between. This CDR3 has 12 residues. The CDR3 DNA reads TGTGCCAGAGACGCGAGGGACTATGGCTACACCTTC. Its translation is CARDARDYGYTF.

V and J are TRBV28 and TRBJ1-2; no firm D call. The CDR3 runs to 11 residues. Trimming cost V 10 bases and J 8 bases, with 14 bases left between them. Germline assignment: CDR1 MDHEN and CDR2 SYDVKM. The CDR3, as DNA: TGTGCCACTGTACTAGAATTAGGCTACACCTTC. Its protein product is CATVLELGYTF.

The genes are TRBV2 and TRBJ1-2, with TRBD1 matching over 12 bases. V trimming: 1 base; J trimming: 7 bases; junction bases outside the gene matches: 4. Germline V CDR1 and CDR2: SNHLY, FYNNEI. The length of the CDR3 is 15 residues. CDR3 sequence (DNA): TGTGCCAGCAGTGAAGGGGACAGGGGGCCTGGTGGCTACACCTTC. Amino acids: CASSEGDRGPGGYTF.

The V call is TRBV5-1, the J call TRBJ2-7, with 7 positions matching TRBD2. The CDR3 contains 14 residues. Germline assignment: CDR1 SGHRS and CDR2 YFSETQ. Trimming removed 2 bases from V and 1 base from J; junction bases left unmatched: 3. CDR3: CASSFTGGSYEQYF. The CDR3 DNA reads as TGCGCCAGCAGCTTCACCGGGGGGTCCTACGAGCAGTACTTC.

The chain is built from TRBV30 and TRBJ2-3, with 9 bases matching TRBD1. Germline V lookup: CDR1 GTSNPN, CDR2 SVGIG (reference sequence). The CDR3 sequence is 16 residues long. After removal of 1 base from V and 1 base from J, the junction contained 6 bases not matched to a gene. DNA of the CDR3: TGTGCCTGGAGTGAACAGGGGGCTAGCCGCACAGATACGCAGTATTTT. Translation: CAWSEQGASRTDTQYF.

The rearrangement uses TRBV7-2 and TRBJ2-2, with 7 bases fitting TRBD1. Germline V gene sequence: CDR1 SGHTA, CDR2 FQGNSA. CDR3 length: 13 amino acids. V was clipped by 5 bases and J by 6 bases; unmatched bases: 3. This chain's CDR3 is CASSRDRAGELFF. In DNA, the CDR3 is TGTGCCAGCAGCCGGGACAGAGCCGGGGAGCTGTTTTTT.

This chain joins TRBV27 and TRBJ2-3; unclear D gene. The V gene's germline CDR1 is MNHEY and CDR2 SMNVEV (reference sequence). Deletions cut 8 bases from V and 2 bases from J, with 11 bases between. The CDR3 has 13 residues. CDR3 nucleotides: TGTGCCAGCGCTCCGATGGCCACAGATACGCAGTATTTT. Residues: CASAPMATDTQYF.

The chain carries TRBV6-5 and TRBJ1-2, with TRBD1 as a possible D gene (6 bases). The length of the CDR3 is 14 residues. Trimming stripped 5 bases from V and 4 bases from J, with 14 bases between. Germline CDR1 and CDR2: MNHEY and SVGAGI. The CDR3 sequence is CASSRGGGGYGYTF. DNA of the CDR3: TGTGCCAGCAGTAGGGGGGGAGGAGGCTATGGCTACACCTTC.

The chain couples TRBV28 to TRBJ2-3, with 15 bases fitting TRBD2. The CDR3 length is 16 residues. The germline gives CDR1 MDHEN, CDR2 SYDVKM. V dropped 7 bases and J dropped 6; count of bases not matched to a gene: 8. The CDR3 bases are TGTGCCAGCACCTCCGCCGGGACTAGCGGGAGGGATACGCAGTATTTT. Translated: CASTSAGTSGRDTQYF.

The CDR3 loop reads CASSFSMGQYNYGYTF. The CDR3, as DNA: TGTGCCAGTAGTTTCTCAATGGGACAGTACAACTATGGCTACACCTTC. The V and J genes are TRBV19 and TRBJ1-2; TRBD1 matches at 7 bases. With 5 bases clipped from V and 2 bases from J, the junction kept 11 bases outside the gene matches. Per the germline V gene, CDR1 is LNHDA and CDR2 is SQIVND (reference sequence). This CDR3 comprises 16 residues.

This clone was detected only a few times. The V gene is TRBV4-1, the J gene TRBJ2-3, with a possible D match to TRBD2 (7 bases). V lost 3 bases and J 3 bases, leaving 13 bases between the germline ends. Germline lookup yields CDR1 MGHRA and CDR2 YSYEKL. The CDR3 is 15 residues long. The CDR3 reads CASSQGAGVTDTQYF. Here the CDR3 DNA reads TGCGCCAGCAGCCAGGGGGCGGGGGTAACAGATACGCAGTATTTT.

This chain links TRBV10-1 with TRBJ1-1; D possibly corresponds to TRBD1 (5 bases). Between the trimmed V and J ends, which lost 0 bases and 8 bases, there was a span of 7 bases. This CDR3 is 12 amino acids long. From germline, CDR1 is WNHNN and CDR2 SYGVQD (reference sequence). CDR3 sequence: CASSESNREAFF. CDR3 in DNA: TGCGCCAGCAGTGAGTCGAACAGGGAAGCTTTCTTT.

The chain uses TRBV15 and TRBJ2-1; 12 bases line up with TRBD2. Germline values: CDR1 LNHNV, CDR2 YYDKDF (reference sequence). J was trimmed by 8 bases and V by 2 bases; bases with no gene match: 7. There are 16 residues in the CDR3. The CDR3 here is CATSRTLAGGRYEQFF. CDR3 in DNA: TGTGCCACCAGCAGAACACTAGCGGGGGGTCGGTATGAGCAGTTCTTC.